This section outlines one T cell receptor beta chain sequence together with its context. The sample belongs to a study of T cell changes during pregnancy in multiple sclerosis. Trimming took off 1 base at V and 5 bases at J, with 15 bases between the two ends. Germline CDR1 is SGHRS and CDR2 is YFSETQ. The CDR3 is made up of 15 amino acids. Generated by immunoSEQ multiplex PCR, the TCRdb table keeps only in-frame clones and is missing some. The table has about 60,000 clones, roughly 91% seen once. This TCR was sampled from a female donor with multiple sclerosis, enrolled in a pregnancy study. The gene calls are TRBV5-1 and TRBJ2-5, with D possibly matching TRBD2 (6 bases). The input for sequencing was peripheral blood, taken in the second trimester of pregnancy. The CDR3 DNA is TGCGCCAGCAGCTTGTCTACCACTCGGGGGGAGACCCAGTACTTC. Translated, it gives CASSLSTTRGETQYF.